Below, 5 T cell receptor beta chains from the same sample are listed, as sequenced in a study of cytomegalovirus exposure and HLA in healthy donors. Assay used: immunoSEQ multiplex PCR; TCRdb lists only in-frame clones, some missing. The profile shows 160,000 or so clones, roughly 83% of them singletons. Source material: PBMCs. The receptors originated from a man aged 25 to 40 in good health and CMV-seropositive.

V gene TRBV28 combines with J gene TRBJ1-5; D is possibly TRBD1 (5 bases). Trimming shortened V by 0 bases and J by 4 bases, and 10 bases separated the two germline ends. CDR1 and CDR2 from the germline V gene are MDHEN and SYDVKM. The CDR3 has 15 amino acids. CDR3 region: CASSLWGRGNQPQHF. DNA for the CDR3: TGTGCCAGCAGTTTATGGGGTAGGGGAAATCAGCCCCAGCATTTT. The full variable domain, rest sourced from reference TRBV28 and TRBJ1-5, is DVKVTQSSRYLVKRTGEKVFLECVQDMDHENMFWYRQDPGLGLRLIYFSYDVKMKEKGDIPEGYSVSREKKERFSLILESASTNQTSMYLCASSLWGRGNQPQHFGDGTRLSIL.

The CDR3 DNA reads TGCAGCACCGCCACAGGGACCAATGAGCAGTTCTTC. Protein: CSTATGTNEQFF. The J gene is TRBJ2-1, the V gene TRBV29-1, with D possibly being TRBD1 (6 bases). Trimming stripped 8 bases from V and 6 bases from J, with 14 bases between. The V gene's germline CDR1 is SQVTM and CDR2 ANQGSEA. This CDR3 spans 12 amino acids.

V is TRBV5-1 and J is TRBJ2-1; 7 bases align to TRBD1. The CDR3 totals 14 residues. V was pared by 4 bases and J by 7 bases, with 8 bases of the junction left unmatched. Germline V gene data show CDR1 as SGHRS and CDR2 as YFSETQ. The CDR3 coding sequence is TGCGCCAGCAGCCCGGGGACAGTGGGGAATGAGCAGTTCTTC. As protein: CASSPGTVGNEQFF. Based on the CDR3 plus reference TRBV5-1 and TRBJ2-1, the full variable domain is KAGVTQTPRYLIKTRGQQVTLSCSPISGHRSVSWYQQTPGQGLQFLFEYFSETQRNKGNFPGRFSGRQFSNSRSEMNVSTLELGDSALYLCASSPGTVGNEQFFGPGTRLTVL.

This rearrangement joins TRBV9 to TRBJ2-7, with a possible D match to TRBD2 (6 bases). CDR3 size: 15 residues. V shed 4 bases and J shed 7 bases, with 21 bases lying between them. CDR1 and CDR2 (germline): SGDLS, YYNGEE. Written as DNA, the CDR3 is TGTGCCAGCAGCTCGACGGCCCGAGGAGGGAGAGAGCAGTACTTC. This translates into CASSSTARGGREQYF.

V gene TRBV6-6 combines with J gene TRBJ2-4, with D tentatively TRBD1 (5 bases). The length of the CDR3 is 12 residues. V was clipped by 6 bases and J by 6 bases, with 9 bases between them. Germline CDR1 reads MNHNY; CDR2 reads SVGAGI (reference sequence). The CDR3 loop reads CASSSQGNIQYF. The CDR3 nucleotides read TGTGCCAGCAGCTCTCAGGGAAACATTCAGTACTTC.